One T cell receptor beta chain is described in this entry. Its antigen is not identified. This sample was taken from a study of T cell responses to AZD1222 COVID-19 vaccine. Profiled with immunoSEQ multiplex PCR; TCRdb holds only in-frame clones, not every one. The top ten hold 1.7% of the sample, which has 130,000 or so clones, about 91% seen once. The CDR3 is made up of 17 amino acids. Germline trimming cut 5 bases from V and 2 bases from J; bases unmatched to any gene: 10. Germline CDR1 is MNHEY and CDR2 is SMNVEV (reference sequence). General study results and limits: Baseline antibody screening turned up just six or seven seropositive AZD1222 recipients.

The sequencing here drew on peripheral blood, taken on day 0 of AZD1222 vaccination. The chain carries TRBV27 and TRBJ2-2; 8 bases agree with TRBD1. The receptor was isolated from an adult in good health. The CDR3: CASSQTSGTGNTGELFF. CDR3 in DNA: TGTGCCAGCAGTCAGACATCCGGGACAGGAAACACCGGGGAGCTGTTTTTT.